This T cell receptor (beta chain) was retrieved from a study of cytomegalovirus exposure and HLA in healthy donors. For the study at large: Membership in the Caucasian-associated ancestry cluster was found for about four fifths of 350 to 450 genotyped donors.

The PCR had 60 Vbeta and 13 Jbeta primers. In the authors' workflow: Around 76 million unique TCR beta chains, 10 million to 14 million shared, were counted in a later analysis. TCRdb keeps only in-frame clones here, not all; method: immunoSEQ multiplex PCR. D and trimming were read from the DNA, whereas the V and J calls and clone size are those reported in that table. The profile shows 150,000 or so clones, around 80% of them singletons. With regard to this clone: At one end the junction does not follow the germline gene, possibly because of a read error.

The clonotype originates from a woman in her forties or fifties in good health and CMV-seropositive. Sequencing used PBMCs.

The CDR3 coding sequence is TGTTCCAGCAGCTTAGCTGGCGGGACCCACACCGGGGAGCTGTTTTTT. Translated, it gives CSSSLAGGTHTGELFF. The V call is TRBV7-9, the J call TRBJ2-2; D may be TRBD2 (6 bases). The CDR3 runs to 16 residues. Germline V gene lookup returns CDR1 SEHNR and CDR2 FQNEAQ (reference sequence).